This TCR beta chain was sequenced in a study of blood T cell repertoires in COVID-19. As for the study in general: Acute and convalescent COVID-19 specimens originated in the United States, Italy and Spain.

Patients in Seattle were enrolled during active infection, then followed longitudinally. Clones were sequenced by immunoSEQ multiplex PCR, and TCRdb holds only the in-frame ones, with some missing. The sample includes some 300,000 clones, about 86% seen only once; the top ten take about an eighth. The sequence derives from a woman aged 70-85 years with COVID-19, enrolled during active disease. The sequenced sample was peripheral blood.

CDR3 in DNA: TGTGCCTGGGGGCTAGCGGGGGGCACAGATACGCAGTATTTT. Its protein product is CAWGLAGGTDTQYF. The J gene is TRBJ2-3, the V gene TRBV30, with 10 bases fitting TRBD2. CDR1 and CDR2 from the germline V gene are GTSNPN and SVGIG (reference sequence). Trimming cost V 5 bases and J 1 base; bases outside gene matches: 3. CDR3 size: 14 residues.